A selection of T cell receptor beta chains follows, all from one sample in a study of brain T cells in children with intractable seizures. Here immunoSEQ multiplex PCR was the method, and the copy in TCRdb shows in-frame clones only, minus some. The table has 300,000 to 400,000 clones, 93% seen once; the top ten hold about 5.8%. The input for sequencing was peripheral blood, taken approximately 5 months after surgery. The receptors come from a boy in the first two years of life with tuberous sclerosis and intractable seizures. CDR3s include the opening cysteine and the closing phenylalanine or tryptophan. Each record gives: D gene, clone size, J gene, V gene, CDR3 protein, CDR3 DNA. D genes are given only for firm matches. Clone size appears in some rows only: once, few, many, or a class for an expanded clone.

>-|-|TRBJ2-2|TRBV29-1
CSVQTAPNTGELFF
TGCAGCGTTCAGACAGCTCCGAACACCGGGGAGCTGTTTTTT
>-|-|TRBJ1-3|TRBV7-2
CASSFFPGNTIYF
TGTGCCAGCAGCTTCTTCCCTGGAAACACCATATATTTT
>-|-|TRBJ2-2|TRBV11-2
CASSFDDRLGHTGELFF
TGTGCCAGCAGCTTCGACGACCGGCTCGGGCACACCGGGGAGCTGTTTTTT
>-|few|TRBJ1-5|TRBV19
CASSISGGLSNQPQHF
TGTGCCAGTAGTATATCCGGGGGGCTGAGCAATCAGCCCCAGCATTTT
>-|-|TRBJ1-2|TRBV10-3
CAIAAENYGYTF
TGTGCCATCGCGGCAGAAAACTATGGCTACACCTTC
>-|-|TRBJ2-3|TRBV9
CASSALTRTDTQYF
TGTGCCAGCAGCGCCCTAACTAGGACAGATACGCAGTATTTT
>-|-|TRBJ1-1|TRBV19
CASSMTGFEAFF
TGTGCCAGTAGTATGACAGGTTTTGAGGCTTTCTTT
>TRBD2|-|TRBJ2-3|TRBV7-9
CAGNIRDYGPDTQYF
TGTGCCGGGAATATTCGGGACTACGGGCCCGATACGCAGTATTTT
>TRBD1|-|TRBJ2-2|TRBV11-3
CASSFHGQGGTGELFF
TGTGCCAGCAGCTTCCACGGACAGGGAGGAACCGGGGAGCTGTTTTTT
>-|-|TRBJ2-7|TRBV11-2
CASSPPLEQYF
TGTGCCAGCAGCCCCCCCCTCGAGCAGTACTTC
>-|once|TRBJ2-7|TRBV10-2
CATEGNEQYF
TGCGCCACAGAGGGGAACGAGCAGTACTTC
>TRBD1|once|TRBJ2-7|TRBV9
CASSLQGGEQYF
TGTGCCAGCAGCTTACAGGGGGGCGAGCAGTACTTC
>-|once|TRBJ1-3|TRBV15
CATSRDPGSGNTIYF
TGTGCCACCAGCAGAGATCCCGGATCTGGAAACACCATATATTTT
>-|-|TRBJ1-6|TRBV27
CASTLAVNSPLHF
TGTGCCAGCACCCTTGCGGTGAATTCACCCCTCCACTTT
>-|-|TRBJ2-2|TRBV24-1
CATSDLQIGSTLGELFF
TGTGCCACCAGTGATTTGCAGATTGGGAGTACTCTCGGGGAGCTGTTTTTT
>-|-|TRBJ1-5|TRBV6-5
CASRGQFHSNQPQHF
TGTGCCAGCAGAGGGCAGTTCCATAGCAATCAGCCCCAGCATTTT
>-|-|TRBJ1-2|TRBV28
CASSSLGGSPSLGYTF
TGTGCCAGCAGCTCCCTGGGGGGCAGCCCCTCCCTTGGCTACACCTTC